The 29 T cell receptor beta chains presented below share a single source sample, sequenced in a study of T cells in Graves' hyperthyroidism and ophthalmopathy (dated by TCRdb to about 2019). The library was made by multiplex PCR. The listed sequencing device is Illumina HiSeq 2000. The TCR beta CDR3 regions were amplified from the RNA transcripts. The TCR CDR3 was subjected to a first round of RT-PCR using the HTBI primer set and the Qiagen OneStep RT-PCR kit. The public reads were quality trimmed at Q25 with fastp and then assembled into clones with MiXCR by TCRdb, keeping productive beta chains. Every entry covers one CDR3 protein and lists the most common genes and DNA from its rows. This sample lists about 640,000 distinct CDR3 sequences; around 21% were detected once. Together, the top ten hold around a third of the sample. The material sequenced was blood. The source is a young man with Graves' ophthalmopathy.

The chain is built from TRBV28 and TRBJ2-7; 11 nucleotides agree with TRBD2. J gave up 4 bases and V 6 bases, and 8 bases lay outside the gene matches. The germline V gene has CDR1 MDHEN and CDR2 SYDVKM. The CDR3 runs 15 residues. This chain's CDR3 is CASRVGGLADYEQYF. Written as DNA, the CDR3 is TGTGCCAGCAGGGTAGGGGGACTAGCGGATTACGAGCAGTACTTC.

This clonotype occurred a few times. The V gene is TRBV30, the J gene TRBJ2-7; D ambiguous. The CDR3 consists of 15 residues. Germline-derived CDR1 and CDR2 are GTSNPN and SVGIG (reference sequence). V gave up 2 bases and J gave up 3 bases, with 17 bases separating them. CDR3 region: CAWSSRRLVDYEQYF. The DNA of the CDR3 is TGTGCCTGGAGTTCCCGGCGCCTGGTGGACTACGAGCAGTACTTC.

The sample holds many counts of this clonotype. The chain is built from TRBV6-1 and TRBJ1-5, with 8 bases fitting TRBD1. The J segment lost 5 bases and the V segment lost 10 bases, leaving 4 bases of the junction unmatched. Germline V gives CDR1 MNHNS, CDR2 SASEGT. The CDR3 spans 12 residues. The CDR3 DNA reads TGTGCCATAAAGACAGGGGATCAGCCCCAGCATTTT. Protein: CAIKTGDQPQHF.

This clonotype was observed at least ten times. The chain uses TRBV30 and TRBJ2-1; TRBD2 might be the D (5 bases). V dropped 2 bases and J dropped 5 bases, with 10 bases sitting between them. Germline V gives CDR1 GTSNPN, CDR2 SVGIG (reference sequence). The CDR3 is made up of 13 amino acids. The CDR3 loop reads CAWSPGSHNEQFF. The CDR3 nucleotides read TGTGCCTGGAGTCCGGGGTCCCACAATGAGCAGTTCTTC. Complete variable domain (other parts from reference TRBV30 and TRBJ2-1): SQTIHQWPATLVQPVGSPLSLECTVEGTSNPNLYWYRQAAGRGLQLLFYSVGIGQISSEVPQNLSASRPQDRQFILSSKKLLLSDSGFYLCAWSPGSHNEQFFGPGTRLTVL.

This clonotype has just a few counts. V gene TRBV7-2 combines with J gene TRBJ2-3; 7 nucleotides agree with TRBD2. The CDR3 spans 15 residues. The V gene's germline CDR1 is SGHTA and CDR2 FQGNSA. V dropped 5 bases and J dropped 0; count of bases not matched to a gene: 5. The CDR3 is CASSRNSGSTDTQYF. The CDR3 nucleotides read TGTGCCAGCAGCCGCAATAGCGGGAGCACAGATACGCAGTATTTT. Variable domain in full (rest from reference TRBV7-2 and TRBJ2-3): GAGVSQSPSNKVTEKGKDVELRCDPISGHTALYWYRQSLGQGLEFLIYFQGNSAPDKSGLPSDRFSAERTGGSVSTLTIQRTQQEDSAVYLCASSRNSGSTDTQYFGPGTRLTVL.

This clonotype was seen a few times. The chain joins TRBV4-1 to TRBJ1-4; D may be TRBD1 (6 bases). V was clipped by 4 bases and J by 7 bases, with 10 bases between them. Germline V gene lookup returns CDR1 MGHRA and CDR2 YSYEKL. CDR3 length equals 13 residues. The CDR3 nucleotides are TGCGCCAGCAGCCTAGGGGACACTGAAAAACTGTTTTTT. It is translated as CASSLGDTEKLFF.

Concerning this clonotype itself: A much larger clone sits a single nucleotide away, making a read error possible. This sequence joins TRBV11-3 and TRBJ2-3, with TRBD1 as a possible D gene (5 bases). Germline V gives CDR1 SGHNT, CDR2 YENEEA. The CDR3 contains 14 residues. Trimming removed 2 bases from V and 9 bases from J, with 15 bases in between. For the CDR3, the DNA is TGTGCCAGCAGCTTATATGGGGCACCCGGGACGCAGTATTTT. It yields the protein CASSLYGAPGTQYF.

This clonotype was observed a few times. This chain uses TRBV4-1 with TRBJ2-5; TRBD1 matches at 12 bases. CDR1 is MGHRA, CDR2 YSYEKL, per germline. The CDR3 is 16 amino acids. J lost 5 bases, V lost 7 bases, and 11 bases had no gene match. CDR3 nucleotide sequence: TGCGCCAGCACCCCCGGGACAGGGGGCTATATGGAGACCCAGTACTTC. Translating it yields CASTPGTGGYMETQYF.

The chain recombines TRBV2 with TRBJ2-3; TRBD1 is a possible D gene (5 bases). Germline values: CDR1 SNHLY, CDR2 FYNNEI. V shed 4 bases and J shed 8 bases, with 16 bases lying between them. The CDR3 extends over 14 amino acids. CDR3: CASSVETAHGTQYF. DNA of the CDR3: TGTGCCAGCAGTGTCGAGACAGCGCACGGTACGCAGTATTTT.

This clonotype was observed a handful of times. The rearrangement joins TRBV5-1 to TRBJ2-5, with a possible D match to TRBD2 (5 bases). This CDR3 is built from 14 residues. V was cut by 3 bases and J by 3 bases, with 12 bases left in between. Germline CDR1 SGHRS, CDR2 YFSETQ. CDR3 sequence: CASSYTGIEETQYF. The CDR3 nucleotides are TGCGCCAGCAGCTATACCGGGATCGAAGAGACCCAGTACTTC. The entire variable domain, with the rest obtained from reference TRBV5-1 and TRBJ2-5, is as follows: KAGVTQTPRYLIKTRGQQVTLSCSPISGHRSVSWYQQTPGQGLQFLFEYFSETQRNKGNFPGRFSGRQFSNSRSEMNVSTLELGDSALYLCASSYTGIEETQYFGPGTRLLVL.

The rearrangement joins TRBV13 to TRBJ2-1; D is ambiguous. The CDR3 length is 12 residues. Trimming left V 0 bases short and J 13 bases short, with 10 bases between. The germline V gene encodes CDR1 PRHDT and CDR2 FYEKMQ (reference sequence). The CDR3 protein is CASSLGTEDQFF. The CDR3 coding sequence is TGTGCCAGCAGCTTAGGTACAGAGGATCAGTTCTTC.

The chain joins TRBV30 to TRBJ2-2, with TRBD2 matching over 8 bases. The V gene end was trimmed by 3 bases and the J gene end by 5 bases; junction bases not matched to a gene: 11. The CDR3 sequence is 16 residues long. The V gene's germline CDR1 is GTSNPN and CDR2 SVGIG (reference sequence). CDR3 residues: CAWRGLAGRRTGELFF. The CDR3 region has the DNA TGTGCCTGGAGAGGGCTAGCGGGTCGTCGGACCGGGGAGCTGTTTTTT.

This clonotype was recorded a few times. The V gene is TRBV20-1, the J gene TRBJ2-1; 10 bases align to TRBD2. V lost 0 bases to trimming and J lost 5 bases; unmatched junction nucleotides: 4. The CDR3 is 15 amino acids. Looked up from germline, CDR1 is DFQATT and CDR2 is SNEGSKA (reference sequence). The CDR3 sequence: CSARDLAGADNEQFF. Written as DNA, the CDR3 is TGCAGTGCTAGAGATCTAGCGGGAGCCGACAATGAGCAGTTCTTC.

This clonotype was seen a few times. CDR3 nucleotides: TGCAGTGCTAGAGCCGGGACACGGAACTATGGCTACACCTTC. It translates to CSARAGTRNYGYTF. The V call is TRBV20-1, the J call TRBJ1-2; a possible D gene is TRBD1 (6 bases). Germline values: CDR1 DFQATT, CDR2 SNEGSKA (reference sequence). V was clipped by 1 base and J by 2 bases, with 11 bases between them. The CDR3 contains 14 residues.

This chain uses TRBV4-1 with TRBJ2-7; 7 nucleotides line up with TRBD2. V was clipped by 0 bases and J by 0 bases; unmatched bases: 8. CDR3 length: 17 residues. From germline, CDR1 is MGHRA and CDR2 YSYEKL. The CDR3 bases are TGCGCCAGCAGCCAAGAACCTAGCGGACAAGCCTCCTACGAGCAGTACTTC. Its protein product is CASSQEPSGQASYEQYF.

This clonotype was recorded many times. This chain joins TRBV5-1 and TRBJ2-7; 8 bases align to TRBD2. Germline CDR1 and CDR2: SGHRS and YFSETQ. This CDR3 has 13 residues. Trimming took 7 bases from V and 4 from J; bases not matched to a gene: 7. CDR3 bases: TGCGCCAGCTCCAGCGGGAGTCTGTACGAGCAGTACTTC. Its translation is CASSSGSLYEQYF.

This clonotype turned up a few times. The CDR3 DNA follows: TGCGCCAGCAGCCAAGACTGGGGGGGCAATCAGCCCCAGCATTTT. Its translation: CASSQDWGGNQPQHF. The genes are TRBV4-3 and TRBJ1-5; D is possibly TRBD1 (5 bases). Germline lookup yields CDR1 LGHNA and CDR2 YSLEER. The CDR3 has 15 amino acids. The germline V and J ends were trimmed by 0 bases and 2 bases, with 8 bases remaining between them.

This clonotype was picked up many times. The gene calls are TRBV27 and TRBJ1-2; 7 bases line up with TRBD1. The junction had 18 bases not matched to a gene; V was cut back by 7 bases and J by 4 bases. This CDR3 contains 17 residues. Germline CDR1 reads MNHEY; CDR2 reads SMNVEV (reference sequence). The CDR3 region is CASTPRQGASASYGYTF. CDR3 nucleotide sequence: TGTGCCAGCACCCCTCGACAGGGCGCGTCGGCTAGCTATGGCTACACCTTC.

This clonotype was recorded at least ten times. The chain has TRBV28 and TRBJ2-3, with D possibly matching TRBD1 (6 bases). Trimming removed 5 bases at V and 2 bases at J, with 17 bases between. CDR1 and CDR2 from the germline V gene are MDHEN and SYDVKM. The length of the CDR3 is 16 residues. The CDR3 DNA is TGTGCCAGCAGTCCGCCCCAGGGGTCCTACACAGATACGCAGTATTTT. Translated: CASSPPQGSYTDTQYF.

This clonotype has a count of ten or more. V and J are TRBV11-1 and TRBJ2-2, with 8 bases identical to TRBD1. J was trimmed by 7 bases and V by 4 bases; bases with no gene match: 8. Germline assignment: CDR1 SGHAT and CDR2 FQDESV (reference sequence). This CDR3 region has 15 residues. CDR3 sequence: CASSYGQGYGGELFF. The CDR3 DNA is TGTGCCAGCAGCTACGGACAGGGCTATGGCGGGGAGCTGTTTTTT.

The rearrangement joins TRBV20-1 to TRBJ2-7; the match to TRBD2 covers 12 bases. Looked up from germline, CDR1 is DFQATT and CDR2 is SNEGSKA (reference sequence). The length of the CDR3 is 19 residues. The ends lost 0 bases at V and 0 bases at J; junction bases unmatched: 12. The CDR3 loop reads CSARDLTAGLAGISYEQYF. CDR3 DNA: TGCAGTGCTAGAGATTTAACAGCCGGACTAGCGGGGATCTCCTACGAGCAGTACTTC.

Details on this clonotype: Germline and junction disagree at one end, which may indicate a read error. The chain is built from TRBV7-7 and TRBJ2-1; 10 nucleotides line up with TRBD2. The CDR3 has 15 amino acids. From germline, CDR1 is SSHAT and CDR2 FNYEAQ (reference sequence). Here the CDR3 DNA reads TGTGCTAGCAGCTTAAGCGGGAGGGCCGGAGATGAGCAGTTCTTC. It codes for CASSLSGRAGDEQFF.

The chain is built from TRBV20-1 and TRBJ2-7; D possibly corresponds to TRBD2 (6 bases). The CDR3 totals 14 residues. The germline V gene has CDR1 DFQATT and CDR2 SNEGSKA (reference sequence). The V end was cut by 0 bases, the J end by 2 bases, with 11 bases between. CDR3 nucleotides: TGCAGTGCTAGAGAAGCGGGTCTGCCCTACGAGCAGTACTTC. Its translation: CSAREAGLPYEQYF.

The CDR3 protein is CASSQRLAGSEQYF. In DNA form, the CDR3 reads TGCGCCAGCAGCCAGAGACTAGCGGGGAGCGAGCAGTACTTC. The chain employs TRBV4-1 and TRBJ2-7; 11 bases map to TRBD2. Losses at the gene ends were 3 bases for V and 6 bases for J; bases not matched to a gene: 4. The CDR3 has 14 amino acids. The germline V gene encodes CDR1 MGHRA and CDR2 YSYEKL.

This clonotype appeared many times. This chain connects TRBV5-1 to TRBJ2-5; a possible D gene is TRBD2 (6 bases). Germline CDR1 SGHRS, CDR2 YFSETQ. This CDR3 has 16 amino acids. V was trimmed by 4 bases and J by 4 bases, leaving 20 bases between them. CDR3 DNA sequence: TGCGCCAGCAGCCCTATGGCCCAGGGAGGAGGAGAGACCCAGTACTTC. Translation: CASSPMAQGGGETQYF. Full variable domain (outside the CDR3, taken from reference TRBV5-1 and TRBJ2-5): KAGVTQTPRYLIKTRGQQVTLSCSPISGHRSVSWYQQTPGQGLQFLFEYFSETQRNKGNFPGRFSGRQFSNSRSEMNVSTLELGDSALYLCASSPMAQGGGETQYFGPGTRLLVL.

The CDR3 DNA is TGTGCCAGCAGTTTATTACACTCGGGGCTCAATGAGCAGTTCTTC. It yields the protein CASSLLHSGLNEQFF. The V call is TRBV27, the J call TRBJ2-1; D may be TRBD1 or TRBD2 (5 bases each). The CDR3 runs 15 residues. Trimming cost V 1 base and J 6 bases, with 13 bases left between them. From germline, CDR1 is MNHEY and CDR2 SMNVEV (reference sequence).

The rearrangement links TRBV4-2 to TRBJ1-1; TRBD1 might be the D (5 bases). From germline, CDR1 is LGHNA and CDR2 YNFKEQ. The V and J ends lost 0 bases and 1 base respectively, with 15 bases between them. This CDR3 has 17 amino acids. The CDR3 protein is CASSQETDIEGNTEAFF. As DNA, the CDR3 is TGTGCCAGCAGCCAAGAGACGGACATCGAGGGGAACACTGAAGCTTTCTTT.

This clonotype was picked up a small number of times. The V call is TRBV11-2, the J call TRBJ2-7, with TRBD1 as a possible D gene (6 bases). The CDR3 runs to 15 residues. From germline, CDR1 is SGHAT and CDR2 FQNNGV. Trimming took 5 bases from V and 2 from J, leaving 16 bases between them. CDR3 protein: CASSHETGFTYEQYF. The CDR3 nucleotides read TGTGCCAGCAGCCACGAGACAGGATTTACCTACGAGCAGTACTTC.

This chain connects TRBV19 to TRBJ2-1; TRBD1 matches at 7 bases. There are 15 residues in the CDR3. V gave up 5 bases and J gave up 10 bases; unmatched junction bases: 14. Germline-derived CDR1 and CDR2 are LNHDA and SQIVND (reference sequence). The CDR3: CASSSLRLGQPEQFF. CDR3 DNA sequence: TGTGCCAGTAGTTCTCTCAGGCTGGGACAGCCGGAGCAGTTCTTC.